One sample yielded the 18 T cell receptor beta chains listed below, sequenced in a study of blood T cell repertoires in COVID-19 (TCRdb year 2020). Library generation was performed with the immunoSEQ multiplex PCR assay. The clones in this table, taken by TCRdb from immuneACCESS, are in-frame only. Not every clone is retained; where verified, under half of the shortfall comes from an unresolved V gene, and the cause of the rest is unknown. The sample records approximately 200,000 clones, around 91% of which are singletons. Jointly, the top ten make up roughly 3% of the sample. The sample was PBMCs or T cells enriched from blood (not recorded which). These TCRs come from a woman aged 18-29 years in a cohort exposed to, infected with or recovered from COVID-19 (not recorded which).

J is TRBJ1-5 and V is TRBV5-8; D perhaps matches TRBD1 (5 bases). Germline loops: CDR1 SGHTS, CDR2 YDEGEE. V dropped 4 bases and J dropped 0 bases, with 20 bases sitting between them. This CDR3 has 18 residues. CDR3 sequence: CASSPSLWGVSSNQPQHF. CDR3 sequence (DNA): TGTGCCAGCAGCCCCAGCCTGTGGGGGGTTAGTAGCAATCAGCCCCAGCATTTT.

The chain couples TRBV2 to TRBJ1-3, with D possibly TRBD1 on 5 matching bases. Trimming left V 5 bases short and J 5 bases short, with 13 bases between. Germline CDR1 SNHLY, CDR2 FYNNEI. This CDR3 comprises 14 residues. CDR3 loop: CASSPDKGRNTIYF. The CDR3 DNA sequence: TGTGCCAGCAGTCCTGACAAGGGGCGAAACACCATATATTTT.

The V gene is TRBV6-1, the J gene TRBJ1-1, with a weak D call TRBD1 (5 bases). Germline V gene sequence: CDR1 MNHNS, CDR2 SASEGT. The V and J ends lost 2 bases and 5 bases respectively, with 15 bases between them. This CDR3 is built from 15 residues. The CDR3 DNA is TGTGCCAGCAGTGAATATATCGGGGGTGGGACTGAAGCTTTCTTT. Translation gives CASSEYIGGGTEAFF.

The chain combines TRBV27 with TRBJ1-1; D ambiguous. V gave up 3 bases and J gave up 1 base, with 12 bases separating them. The CDR3 length is 15 residues. CDR1 is MNHEY and CDR2 is SMNVEV in the germline V gene (reference sequence). The CDR3 is CASSLSRSGNTEAFF. In DNA form, the CDR3 reads TGTGCCAGCAGTTTGAGTAGGAGCGGGAACACTGAAGCTTTCTTT.

This chain joins TRBV28 and TRBJ1-6, with D possibly matching TRBD1 (6 bases). The CDR3 is 17 amino acids. Germline V CDR1 and CDR2: MDHEN, SYDVKM. With 6 bases removed from V and 0 bases from J, the gap between germline ends came to 15 bases. CDR3 region: CASRADRMSSYNSPLHF. The DNA for the CDR3 is TGTGCCAGCAGAGCCGACAGGATGAGCTCCTATAATTCACCCCTCCACTTT.

This chain connects TRBV19 to TRBJ2-1, with D perhaps TRBD2 (7 bases). CDR3 length: 15 amino acids. Trimming took off 6 bases at V and 1 base at J, with 13 bases between the two ends. The germline V gene encodes CDR1 LNHDA and CDR2 SQIVND (reference sequence). The chain's CDR3 is CASRWAGASYNEQFF. In DNA, the CDR3 is TGTGCCAGTAGGTGGGCGGGGGCTTCCTACAATGAGCAGTTCTTC.

This clone was recorded only once. This sequence joins TRBV6-1 and TRBJ2-7; D might be TRBD1 (6 bases). Germline values: CDR1 MNHNS, CDR2 SASEGT. Trimming removed 3 bases at V and 4 bases at J, with 13 bases between. The CDR3 is 14 residues long. The CDR3 spells CASSDLTGTYEQYF. In DNA, the CDR3 is TGTGCCAGCAGTGACCTTACAGGGACGTACGAGCAGTACTTC.

V is TRBV5-4 and J is TRBJ2-7; 8 positions match TRBD1. The ends lost 4 bases at V and 0 bases at J; junction bases unmatched: 3. Germline CDR1 is SGHNT and CDR2 is YYREEE (reference sequence). CDR3 size: 14 residues. CDR3 bases: TGTGCCAGCAGCCGGACAGGGAGCTCCTACGAGCAGTACTTC. The encoded protein is CASSRTGSSYEQYF.

V and J are TRBV21-1 and TRBJ2-3; the table's D call of TRBD1 was not tested on the DNA. TRBV21-1 is a recognized pseudogene. CDR3 size: 15 residues. This CDR3 is CASGKGEQGDITQYF. CDR3 DNA: TGTGCCAGCGGCAAAGGTGAACAGGGGGATATAACGCAGTATTTT.

This chain joins TRBV18 and TRBJ1-1, with a tentative D call TRBD1 (6 bases). This CDR3 has 11 amino acids. In germline, CDR1 is KGHSH, CDR2 LQKENI. The ends were cut back, 9 bases at V and 3 bases at J, with 8 bases in the middle. CDR3 protein: CASHRDTEAFF. In DNA form, the CDR3 reads TGTGCCAGTCACAGGGACACTGAAGCTTTCTTT.

The J gene is TRBJ1-2, the V gene TRBV27; 9 positions agree with TRBD1. J lost 2 bases, V lost 5 bases, and 3 bases had no gene match. The CDR3 length is 14 residues. The germline gives CDR1 MNHEY, CDR2 SMNVEV (reference sequence). CDR3 amino acids: CASSRTGENYGYTF. DNA for the CDR3: TGTGCCAGCAGTCGGACAGGGGAAAACTATGGCTACACCTTC.

The chain uses TRBV7-2 and TRBJ2-1, with TRBD2 as a possible D gene (5 bases). Germline values: CDR1 SGHTA, CDR2 FQGNSA. The CDR3 length is 15 residues. Trimming left V 1 base short and J 3 bases short, with 10 bases between. Written as DNA, the CDR3 is TGTGCCAGCAGCTTAGGTCCGGGAAGCTACAATGAGCAGTTCTTC. Protein product: CASSLGPGSYNEQFF.

V and J are TRBV7-2 and TRBJ1-5, with D possibly matching TRBD1 (5 bases). The CDR3 has 14 residues. V lost 1 base and J lost 3, with 7 bases in between. CDR1 and CDR2 (germline): SGHTA, FQGNSA. CDR3 nucleotides: TGTGCCAGCAGCTTAGGACAGTTCAATCAGCCCCAGCATTTT. It yields the protein CASSLGQFNQPQHF.

The V call is TRBV12-2, the J call TRBJ2-5; the D segment call TRBD1 is taken from the table without a DNA check. TRBV12-2 is reported as a pseudogene. This CDR3 region has 11 residues. CDR3 sequence: CARRGPETQYF. Here the CDR3 DNA reads TGTGCCCGGAGGGGGCCGGAGACCCAGTACTTC.

V and J are TRBV27 and TRBJ1-1; maybe TRBD1 (6 bases). Trimming left V 6 bases short and J 11 bases short, with 19 bases between. Germline V CDR1 and CDR2: MNHEY, SMNVEV (reference sequence). The CDR3 extends over 13 amino acids. CDR3 in DNA: TGTGCCAGCAGGACTTCAGGGACATCGGCGGCTTTCTTT. It specifies CASRTSGTSAAFF.

The V call is TRBV2, the J call TRBJ2-5; 7 bases map to TRBD1. The CDR3 extends over 14 amino acids. V lost 8 bases, J lost 4 bases, and 10 bases stayed unmatched. CDR1 is SNHLY, CDR2 FYNNEI, per germline. The chain's CDR3 is CASVLEGGGETQYF. CDR3 in DNA: TGTGCCAGCGTCCTTGAAGGGGGCGGAGAGACCCAGTACTTC.

This clone appeared many times. The CDR3 loop reads CAKPPVAGEGGELFF. CDR3 in DNA: TGTGCCAAACCCCCTGTGGCAGGGGAAGGCGGGGAGCTGTTTTTT. The chain uses TRBV7-6 and TRBJ2-2; a weak D match, TRBD1 (6 bases). The germline gives CDR1 SGHVS, CDR2 FNYEAQ. V was cut by 10 bases and J by 7 bases, with 22 bases left in between. CDR3 size: 15 residues.

This rearrangement joins TRBV5-1 to TRBJ1-4; 8 bases are a match to TRBD1. V lost 4 bases to trimming and J lost 6 bases; unmatched junction nucleotides: 5. Germline V gives CDR1 SGHRS, CDR2 YFSETQ. CDR3 length: 14 amino acids. The CDR3 DNA sequence: TGCGCCAGCAGCGAACAGGGGGGTGATGAAAAACTGTTTTTT. The encoded protein is CASSEQGGDEKLFF.